This T cell receptor (beta chain) was documented in a study of control samples from healthy donors and cancer patients. Here immunoSEQ multiplex PCR was the method, and the copy in TCRdb shows in-frame clones only, minus some. This sample has 150,000 to 200,000 clones; 85% to 95% occur once, and the top ten carry over 1.3%. The J segment lost 0 bases and the V segment lost 2 bases, leaving 5 bases of the junction unmatched. Germline V lookup: CDR1 MDHEN, CDR2 SYDVKM. The CDR3 contains 16 residues. The sample was blood. The TCR originated in a man aged 18-30 years in good health. The chain carries TRBV28 and TRBJ2-5; the match to TRBD1 covers 8 bases. CDR3 in amino acids: CASSLGTGSYQETQYF. The CDR3 DNA reads as TGTGCCAGCAGTTTAGGGACAGGATCGTACCAAGAGACCCAGTACTTC.